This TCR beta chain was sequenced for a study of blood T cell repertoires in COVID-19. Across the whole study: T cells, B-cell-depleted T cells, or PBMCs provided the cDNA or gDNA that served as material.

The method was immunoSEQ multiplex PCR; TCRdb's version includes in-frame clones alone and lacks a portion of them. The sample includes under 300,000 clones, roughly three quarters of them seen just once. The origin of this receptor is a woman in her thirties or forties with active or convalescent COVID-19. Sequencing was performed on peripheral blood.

The CDR3 loop is CASSKAPQPQHF. CDR3 DNA: TGTGCCAGCAGTAAAGCCCCTCAGCCCCAGCATTTT. The genes are TRBV28 and TRBJ1-5; D ambiguous. Trimming shortened V by 5 bases and J by 6 bases, and 8 bases separated the two germline ends. Germline-derived CDR1 and CDR2 are MDHEN and SYDVKM. This CDR3 is built from 12 residues.